This TCR beta chain was retrieved from a study of blood T cell repertoires in COVID-19. Overall study: T cells, B-cell-depleted T cells, or PBMCs provided the cDNA or gDNA that served as material.

Original analysis: Estimated nucleated cell counts came from reference gene primer amplification. Only in-frame clones appear in the TCRdb table, and some are missing; sequencing was by immunoSEQ multiplex PCR. V and J calls plus clone size are reproduced from that table; the DNA served to infer D and trimming. This table has 210,000 or so clones, 70% to 85% appearing once. Germline CDR1 is MNHEY and CDR2 is SMNVEV (reference sequence). The V and J ends lost 7 bases and 9 bases, in that order; junction bases with no gene match: 8. This CDR3 comprises 14 residues. Sequenced: peripheral blood. The V gene is TRBV27, the J gene TRBJ1-6, with TRBD1 matching 8 bases. The sequence came from a man aged 45-65 years who had recovered from COVID-19. The CDR3 reads CASKVVRGLSPLHF. As DNA, the CDR3 is TGTGCCAGCAAGGTGGTCAGGGGGCTTTCACCCCTCCACTTT.